This TCR beta chain was sequenced in a study of CD8+ T cells in alopecia areata. The study's findings and limits: Scalp lesions, especially in alopecia totalis/universalis, had higher clonality than normal scalp.

This clone was observed a handful of times. Its antigen is not identified. Sequencing templates came from extracted RNA that was reverse transcribed into cDNA. Clones were read by immunoSEQ multiplex PCR, and TCRdb kept only the in-frame ones, dropping some. The data contain 65,000 to 75,000 clones, approximately 43% of them seen just once; the ten biggest clones take up about 18%. Sample: CD8+ T cells sorted from blood, taken at week 0. The sequence was obtained from a human donor with alopecia areata.

CDR3 residues: CASLNMNTEAFF. CDR3 nucleotides: TGTGCCAGCTTAAACATGAACACTGAAGCTTTCTTT. The J gene is TRBJ1-1, the V gene TRBV7-9, with D unclear. Per the germline V gene, CDR1 is SEHNR and CDR2 is FQNEAQ (reference sequence). The V end lost 8 bases, the J end lost 0 bases, and 7 bases lay between the germline ends. The CDR3 covers 12 residues.